This entry features one TCR beta chain sequence. It has no known antigen specificity. Base qualities are missing; no much larger clone stands one base away. The sample comes from a study of T cells in Graves' hyperthyroidism and ophthalmopathy (dated by TCRdb to about 2019). Study-level background: Peripheral blood samples were taken at the time of initial diagnosis, prior to any treatment. To identify TCR V-J signatures that set the groups apart, the researchers used a discovery cohort of roughly 100 patients, made up of roughly 40 with Graves' ophthalmopathy and some 58 with stable Graves' hyperthyroidism. An independent validation cohort of about 20 hyperthyroidism patients and more than 15 patients who later progressed to ophthalmopathy tested prospective prediction of ophthalmopathy. After sampling, hyperthyroidism patients received methimazole starting at 30 mg daily, and ophthalmopathy patients received high-dose intravenous methylprednisolone. For training and testing, the 100 patients in the discovery cohort were randomly divided in a 7:3 ratio. The paper describes TCR Vbeta CDR3 sequencing of fewer than 150 peripheral blood samples, made up of around 41 ophthalmopathy patients, more than 70 hyperthyroidism patients and 17 progressor patients. The study also compared thyroid tissue and blood T-cell repertoires from a handful of Graves' hyperthyroidism patients. What the authors observed across the whole study: A 13 V-J signature model separated ophthalmopathy from stable hyperthyroidism, with approximately 87% sensitivity and about 81% specificity in cross-validation and 80%/75% in testing. Most expanded thyroid clonotypes (frequency above 0.001) were also detected in blood, suggesting blood repertoires may reflect thyroid immune responses. Sample size was not statistically predetermined, and blinding of investigators to group allocation was not performed. In validation, the model predicted progression to ophthalmopathy a median of roughly 6.1 months before onset, with approximately 70% sensitivity and around 76% specificity.

Stable Graves' hyperthyroidism was defined as the absence of progression to ophthalmopathy over 18 months of follow-up. Hyperthyroidism patients were newly diagnosed, had a disease duration of under 2 months, and were aged 18 to 65 years. The study excluded patients with uncontrolled infections, other autoimmune diseases, pregnancy or lactation. Diagnoses were based on clinical symptoms, serum thyroxine and TRAb, thyroid ultrasound and orbital computed tomography. PBMCs were separated from roughly 10 ml of fresh peripheral blood using Ficoll-Paque density gradient centrifugation. Total RNA was extracted using Trizol reagent, and RNA quality was assessed on an Agilent 2100 Bioanalyzer. The TCR beta CDR3 regions were amplified from RNA transcripts. The TCR CDR3 was subjected to a first round of RT-PCR using the HTBI primer set and the Qiagen OneStep RT-PCR kit. A second multiplex PCR round built the libraries, followed by size selection and purification. Sequencing of the libraries was done on an Illumina HiSeq2000 using paired-end 100 bp reads. On the authors' methods: SOAPnuke was used to process the raw data, removing reads that contained adapters or uncalled bases, had a mean Phred below 15, or lacked an exact match to the constant primer or identifier. High-quality paired reads were merged using COPE v1.2.5, and each unique nucleotide sequence was defined as a clonotype. MiTCR v1.1 was used to align clonotypes to the IMGT TRBV, TRBD and TRBJ reference segments. The analysis was restricted to V-J combinations with a frequency above 0.0001, which together covered just over 99% of the repertoires. The TCS score was defined as F50 (clonal expansion) divided by E x V (chaos), with BLOSUM62-based TCRdist calculated between CDR3 peptides within each V-J. Welch's t-statistics and random forest reduced some 510 V-J features to 13, which were used in a naive Bayes classifier (R e1071). Thyroid-blood repertoire similarity was quantified with the Morisita-Horn index. TCRdb took the public reads, trimmed them with fastp at Q25, ran MiXCR for clone calling and kept in-frame beta chains. For every CDR3 protein sequence, its rows merge into one entry that carries the most common genes and DNA. The V and J calls reflect TCRdb's pipeline rather than the authors' work. A total of over 700,000 distinct CDR3 sequences appear in this sample, 30% to 40% of them only once. Clones ranked in the top ten supply roughly 30% of the sample.

The germline V gene sets CDR1 to MNHEY and CDR2 to SVGAGI. There are 17 amino acids in the CDR3, from cysteine to phenylalanine inclusive. CDR3 DNA is the only sequence kept; it has 51 bases, read in frame from the first base. V and J lose 5 bases and 3 bases, and a span of 19 bases separates them. This TCR derives from a woman in her 40s with Graves' hyperthyroidism. What was sequenced was blood. The rearrangement joined TRBV6-5 to TRBJ1-4; the D gene lacks a confident call. The DNA sequence is as follows: TGTGCCAGCAGTCTCCAACATGGTGCGGCCTCTAATGAAAAACTGTTTTTT. This gives the protein CASSLQHGAASNEKLFF.